One and the same sample provided the 9 T cell receptor beta chains below, sequenced in a study of blood T cell repertoires in COVID-19 (TCRdb year 2020). The library relied on the immunoSEQ multiplex PCR assay. Here the immuneACCESS table is served through TCRdb, limited to in-frame sequences with V and J called. Missing clones are a known gap in these copies; in checked studies unresolved V genes cover under half, and the rest lacks a known reason. The sample table holds approximately 300,000 clones, of which approximately 91% were seen once. In total, the top ten clones hold approximately 5.2% of the sample. The material sequenced was PBMCs or T cells enriched from blood (not recorded which). All receptors derive from a man in his fifties or sixties who had recovered from COVID-19.

This chain connects TRBV6-5 to TRBJ2-7; the D gene is possibly TRBD2 (5 bases). The germline CDR1 and CDR2 sequences are MNHEY and SVGAGI. The CDR3 totals 15 residues. Deletions cut 0 bases from V and 4 bases from J, with 13 bases between. For the CDR3, the DNA is TGTGCCAGCAGTTACTCGAGGCTAGCAATATACGAGCAGTACTTC. Translation: CASSYSRLAIYEQYF.

The V call is TRBV6-2 or TRBV6-3, the J call TRBJ2-7; TRBD1 matches 7 bases. Germline values: CDR1 MNHEY, CDR2 SVGEGT. Trimming took 2 bases from V and 4 from J; bases not matched to a gene: 5. The CDR3 consists of 14 residues. As DNA, the CDR3 is TGTGCCAGCAGTTACAGACAGGGCCAATACGAGCAGTACTTC. It translates to CASSYRQGQYEQYF.

This chain connects TRBV7-8 to TRBJ2-1; D is unclear. The CDR3 runs to 19 residues. V shed 5 bases and J shed 2 bases, with 25 bases lying between them. Per the germline V gene, CDR1 is SGHVS and CDR2 is FQNEAQ. CDR3: CASSISTGTTYGPYNEQFF. The CDR3 nucleotides read TGTGCCAGCAGCATATCGACTGGTACAACTTACGGCCCCTACAATGAGCAGTTCTTC. Filled out from reference TRBV7-8 and TRBJ2-1, the complete variable domain reads GAGVSQSPRYKVAKRGQDVALRCDPISGHVSLFWYQQALGQGPEFLTYFQNEAQLDKSGLPSDRFFAERPEGSVSTLKIQRTQQEDSAVYLCASSISTGTTYGPYNEQFFGPGTRLTVL.

V gene TRBV3-1 (or the pseudogene TRBV3-2) combines with J gene TRBJ1-1; 9 positions agree with TRBD1. V lost 11 bases, J lost 5 bases, and 9 bases stayed unmatched. CDR1 and CDR2 (germline): LGHDT, YNNKEL (reference sequence). CDR3 size: 13 residues. The CDR3 loop is CAAGGQGYTEAFF. The DNA for the CDR3 is TGTGCCGCCGGGGGACAGGGATATACTGAAGCTTTCTTT.

The J gene is TRBJ1-3, the V gene TRBV11-2; D is ambiguous. Germline lookup yields CDR1 SGHAT and CDR2 FQNNGV. The length of the CDR3 is 14 residues. Trimming took off 5 bases at V and 1 base at J, with 9 bases between the two ends. CDR3 nucleotides: TGTGCCAGCAGCGATAGAGCATCTGGAAACACCATATATTTT. This codes for CASSDRASGNTIYF.

V is TRBV7-2 and J is TRBJ2-3; D might be TRBD2 (6 bases). The CDR3 extends over 16 amino acids. The ends were cut back, 1 base at V and 6 bases at J, with 17 bases in the middle. Germline assignment: CDR1 SGHTA and CDR2 FQGNSA. DNA for the CDR3: TGTGCCAGCAGCTTAGGGGCGGGGCAGCAGAGGGATACGCAGTATTTT. Translating it yields CASSLGAGQQRDTQYF.

The CDR3 nucleotides are TGTGCCAGCAGCCAAGGGCAGGGGGCGCTCGGCTATGGCTACACCTTC. This sequence encodes CASSQGQGALGYGYTF. The J gene is TRBJ1-2, the V gene TRBV4-2; 8 nucleotides line up with TRBD1. J lost 4 bases, V lost 1 base, and 8 bases had no gene match. This CDR3 has 16 amino acids. CDR1 is LGHNA, CDR2 YNFKEQ, per germline.

This clone was detected only once. The chain has TRBV5-1 and TRBJ2-1; TRBD2 is a possible D gene (6 bases). The CDR3 is 17 residues long. Per germline, CDR1 SGHRS and CDR2 YFSETQ. V was trimmed by 6 bases and J by 0 bases, leaving 19 bases between them. DNA of the CDR3: TGCGCCAGCACTCAAACCCGAGGGAGGAGCTCCTACAATGAGCAGTTCTTC. Its protein product is CASTQTRGRSSYNEQFF.

The V call is TRBV4-3, the J call TRBJ1-2, with TRBD1 as a possible D gene (5 bases). Between the trimmed V and J ends, which lost 1 base and 8 bases, there was a span of 14 bases. This CDR3 comprises 14 residues. In germline, CDR1 is LGHNA, CDR2 YSLEER. CDR3 residues: CASSQGSRVRGYTF. DNA of the CDR3: TGCGCCAGCAGCCAAGGCTCCAGGGTGAGGGGCTACACCTTC.